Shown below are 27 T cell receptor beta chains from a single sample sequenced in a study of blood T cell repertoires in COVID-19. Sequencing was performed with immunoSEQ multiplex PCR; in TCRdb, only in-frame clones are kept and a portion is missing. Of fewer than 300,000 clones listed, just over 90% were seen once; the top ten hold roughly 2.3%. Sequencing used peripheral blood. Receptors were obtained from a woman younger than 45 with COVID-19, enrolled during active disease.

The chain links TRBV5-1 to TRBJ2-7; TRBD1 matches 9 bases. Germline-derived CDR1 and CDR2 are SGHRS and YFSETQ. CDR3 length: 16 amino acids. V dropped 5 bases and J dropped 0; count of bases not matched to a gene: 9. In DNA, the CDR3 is TGCGCCAGCAGAGGGCACGGACAGGGGAGCTCCTACGAGCAGTACTTC. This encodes CASRGHGQGSSYEQYF.

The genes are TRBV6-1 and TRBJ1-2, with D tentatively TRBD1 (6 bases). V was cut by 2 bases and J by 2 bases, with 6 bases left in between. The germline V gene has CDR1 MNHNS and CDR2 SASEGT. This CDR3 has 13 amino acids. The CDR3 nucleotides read TGTGCCAGCAGTGAACAGGGGAACTATGGCTACACCTTC. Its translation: CASSEQGNYGYTF.

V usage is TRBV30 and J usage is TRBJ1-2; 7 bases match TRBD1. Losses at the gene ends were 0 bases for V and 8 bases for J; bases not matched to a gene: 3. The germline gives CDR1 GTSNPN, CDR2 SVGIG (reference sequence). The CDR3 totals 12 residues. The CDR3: CAWSVTGQGYTF. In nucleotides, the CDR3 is TGTGCCTGGAGTGTGACAGGGCAAGGCTACACCTTC.

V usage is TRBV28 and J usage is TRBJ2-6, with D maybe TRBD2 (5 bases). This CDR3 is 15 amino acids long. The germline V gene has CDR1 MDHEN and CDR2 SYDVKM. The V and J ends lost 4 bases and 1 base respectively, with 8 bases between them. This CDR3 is CASSSGSSGANVLTF. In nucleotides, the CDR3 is TGTGCCAGCAGTTCGGGGTCTTCTGGGGCCAACGTCCTGACTTTC.

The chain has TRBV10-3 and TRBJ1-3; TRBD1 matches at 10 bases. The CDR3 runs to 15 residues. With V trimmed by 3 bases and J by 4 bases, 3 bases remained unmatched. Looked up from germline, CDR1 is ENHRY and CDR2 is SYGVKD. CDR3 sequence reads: CAISDRQGAGNTIYF. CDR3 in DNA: TGTGCCATCAGTGATCGACAGGGGGCGGGAAACACCATATATTTT.

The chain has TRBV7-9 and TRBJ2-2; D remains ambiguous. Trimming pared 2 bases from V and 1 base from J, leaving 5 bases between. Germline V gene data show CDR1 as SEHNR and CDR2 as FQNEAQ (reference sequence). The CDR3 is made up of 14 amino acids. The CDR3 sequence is CASSLIENTGELFF. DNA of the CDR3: TGTGCCAGCAGCTTAATAGAGAACACCGGGGAGCTGTTTTTT. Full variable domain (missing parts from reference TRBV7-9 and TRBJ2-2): DTGVSQNPRHKITKRGQNVTFRCDPISEHNRLYWYRQTLGQGPEFLTYFQNEAQLEKSRLLSDRFSAERPKGSFSTLEIQRTEQGDSAMYLCASSLIENTGELFFGEGSRLTVL.

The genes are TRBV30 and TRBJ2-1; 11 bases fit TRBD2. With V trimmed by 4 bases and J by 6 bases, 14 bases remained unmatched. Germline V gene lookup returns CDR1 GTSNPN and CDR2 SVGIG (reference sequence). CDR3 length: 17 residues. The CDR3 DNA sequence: TGTGCCTGGAATGAACCGGGACTAGCGGAGCGGAGCAATGAGCAGTTCTTC. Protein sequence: CAWNEPGLAERSNEQFF.

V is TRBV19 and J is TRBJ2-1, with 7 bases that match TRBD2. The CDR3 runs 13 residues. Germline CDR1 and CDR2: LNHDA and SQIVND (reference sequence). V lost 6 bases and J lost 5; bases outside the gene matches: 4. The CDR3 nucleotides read TGTGCCAGTAGGGAGCGGGGTCACAATGAGCAGTTCTTC. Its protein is CASRERGHNEQFF. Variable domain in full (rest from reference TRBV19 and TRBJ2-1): DGGITQSPKYLFRKEGQNVTLSCEQNLNHDAMYWYRQDPGQGLRLIYYSQIVNDFQKGDIAEGYSVSREKKESFPLTVTSAQKNPTAFYLCASRERGHNEQFFGPGTRLTVL.

The CDR3 region has the DNA TGTGCCATCAGTGAGTCCGTTTCACTCTACGAGCAGTACTTC. This encodes CAISESVSLYEQYF. This chain connects TRBV10-3 to TRBJ2-7; no firm D call. The CDR3 length is 14 residues. Trimming removed 0 bases at V and 3 bases at J, with 9 bases between. Germline values: CDR1 ENHRY, CDR2 SYGVKD.

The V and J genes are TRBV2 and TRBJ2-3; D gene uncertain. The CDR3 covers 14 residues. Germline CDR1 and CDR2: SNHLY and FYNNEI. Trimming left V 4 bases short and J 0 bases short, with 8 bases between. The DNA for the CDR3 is TGTGCCAGCAGTGTCAGGTCTAGCACAGATACGCAGTATTTT. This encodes CASSVRSSTDTQYF.

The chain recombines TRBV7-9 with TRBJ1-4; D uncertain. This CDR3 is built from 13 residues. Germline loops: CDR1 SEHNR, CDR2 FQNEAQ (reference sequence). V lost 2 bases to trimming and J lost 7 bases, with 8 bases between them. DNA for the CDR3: TGTGCCAGCAGCTTACGCACGGGTGAAAAACTGTTTTTT. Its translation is CASSLRTGEKLFF.

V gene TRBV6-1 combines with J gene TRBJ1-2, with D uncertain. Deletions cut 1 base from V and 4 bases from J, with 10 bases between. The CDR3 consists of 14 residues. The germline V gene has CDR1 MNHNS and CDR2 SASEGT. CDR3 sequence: CASSEEDTFYGYTF. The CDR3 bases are TGTGCCAGCAGTGAAGAAGACACCTTCTATGGCTACACCTTC.

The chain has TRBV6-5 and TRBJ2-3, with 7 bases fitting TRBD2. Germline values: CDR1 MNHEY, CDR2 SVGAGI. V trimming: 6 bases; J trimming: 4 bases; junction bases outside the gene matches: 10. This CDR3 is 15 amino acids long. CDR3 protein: CASSPQGAGADTQYF. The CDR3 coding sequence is TGTGCCAGCAGCCCGCAAGGGGCGGGGGCAGATACGCAGTATTTT.

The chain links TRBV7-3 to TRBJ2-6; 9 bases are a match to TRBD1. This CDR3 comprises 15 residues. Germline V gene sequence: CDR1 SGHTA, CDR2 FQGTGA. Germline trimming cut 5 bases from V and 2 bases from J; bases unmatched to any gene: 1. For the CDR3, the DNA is TGTGCCAGCAGCGGACAGGGGACTGGGGCCAACGTCCTGACTTTC. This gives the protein CASSGQGTGANVLTF. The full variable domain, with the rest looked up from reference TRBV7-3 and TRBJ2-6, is GAGVSQTPSNKVTEKGKYVELRCDPISGHTALYWYRQSLGQGPEFLIYFQGTGAADDSGLPNDRFFAVRPEGSVSTLKIQRTERGDSAVYLCASSGQGTGANVLTFGAGSRLTVL.

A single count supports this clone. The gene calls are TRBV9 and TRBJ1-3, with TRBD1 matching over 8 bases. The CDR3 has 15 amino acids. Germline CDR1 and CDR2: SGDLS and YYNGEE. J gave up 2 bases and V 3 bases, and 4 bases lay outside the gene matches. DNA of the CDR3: TGTGCCAGCAGCGGGGCGGACAGGGCTGGAAACACCATATATTTT. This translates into CASSGADRAGNTIYF.

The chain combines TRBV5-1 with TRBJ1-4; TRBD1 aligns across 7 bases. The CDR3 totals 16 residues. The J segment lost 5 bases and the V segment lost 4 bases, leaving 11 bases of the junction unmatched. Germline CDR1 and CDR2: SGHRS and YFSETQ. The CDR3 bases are TGCGCCAGCAGCGAAACGGGACAGCGAAAGAATGAAAAACTGTTTTTT. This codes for CASSETGQRKNEKLFF.

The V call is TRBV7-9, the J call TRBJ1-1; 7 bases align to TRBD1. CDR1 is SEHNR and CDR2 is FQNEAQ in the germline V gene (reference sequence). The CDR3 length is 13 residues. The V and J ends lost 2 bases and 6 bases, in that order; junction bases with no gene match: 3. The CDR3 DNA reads TGTGCCAGCAGCTTAAGTACAGGGGCTGAAGCTTTCTTT. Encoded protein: CASSLSTGAEAFF.

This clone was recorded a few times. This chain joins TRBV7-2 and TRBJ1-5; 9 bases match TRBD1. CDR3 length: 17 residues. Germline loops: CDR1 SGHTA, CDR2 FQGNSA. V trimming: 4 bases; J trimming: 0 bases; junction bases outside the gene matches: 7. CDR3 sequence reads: CASSSGTGPYSNQPQHF. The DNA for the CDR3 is TGTGCCAGCAGCTCCGGGACAGGGCCATATAGCAATCAGCCCCAGCATTTT.

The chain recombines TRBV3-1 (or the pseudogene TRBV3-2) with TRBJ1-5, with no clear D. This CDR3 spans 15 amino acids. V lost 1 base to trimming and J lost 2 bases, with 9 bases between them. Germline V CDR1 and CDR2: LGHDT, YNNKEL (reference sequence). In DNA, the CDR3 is TGTGCCAGCAGCCAAGGCGGTATTGGCAATCAGCCCCAGCATTTT. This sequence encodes CASSQGGIGNQPQHF.

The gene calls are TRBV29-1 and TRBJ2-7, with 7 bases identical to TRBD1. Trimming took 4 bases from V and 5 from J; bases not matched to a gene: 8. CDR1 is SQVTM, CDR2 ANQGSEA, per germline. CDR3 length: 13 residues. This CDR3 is CSVGGQGTDEQYF. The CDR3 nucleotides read TGCAGCGTTGGAGGTCAGGGGACAGACGAGCAGTACTTC.

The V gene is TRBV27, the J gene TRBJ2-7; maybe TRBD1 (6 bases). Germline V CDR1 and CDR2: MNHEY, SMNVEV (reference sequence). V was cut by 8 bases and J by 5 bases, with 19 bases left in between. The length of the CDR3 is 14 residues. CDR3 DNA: TGTGCCAGCGGCTTACCAACCGGGACAAACGAGCAGTACTTC. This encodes CASGLPTGTNEQYF.

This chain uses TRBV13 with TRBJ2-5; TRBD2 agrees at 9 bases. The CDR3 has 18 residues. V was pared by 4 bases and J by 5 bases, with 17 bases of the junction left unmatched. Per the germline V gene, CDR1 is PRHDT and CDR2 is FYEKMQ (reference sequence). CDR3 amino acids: CASSWGSRREGRRETQYF. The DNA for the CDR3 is TGTGCCAGCAGCTGGGGCTCGCGGCGGGAGGGCCGCCGGGAGACCCAGTACTTC.

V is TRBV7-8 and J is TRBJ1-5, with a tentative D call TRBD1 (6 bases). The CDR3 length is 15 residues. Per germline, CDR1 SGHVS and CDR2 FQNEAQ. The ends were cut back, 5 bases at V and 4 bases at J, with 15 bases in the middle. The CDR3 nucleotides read TGTGCCAGCAGCCCGGGGGGAGGGGGAAATCAGCCCCAGCATTTT. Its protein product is CASSPGGGGNQPQHF.

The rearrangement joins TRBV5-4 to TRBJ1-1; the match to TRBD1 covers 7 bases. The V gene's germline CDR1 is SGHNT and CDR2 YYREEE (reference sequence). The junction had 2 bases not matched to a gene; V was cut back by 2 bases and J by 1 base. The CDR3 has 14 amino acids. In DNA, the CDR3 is TGTGCCAGCAGCTTTAGGGACAGGAACACTGAAGCTTTCTTT. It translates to CASSFRDRNTEAFF.

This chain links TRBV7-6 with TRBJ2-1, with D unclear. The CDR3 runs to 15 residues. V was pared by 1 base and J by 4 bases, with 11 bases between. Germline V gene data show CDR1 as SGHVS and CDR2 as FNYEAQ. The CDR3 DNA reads TGTGCCAGCAGCTTAGAAGCGCAAGATTACAATGAGCAGTTCTTC. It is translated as CASSLEAQDYNEQFF.

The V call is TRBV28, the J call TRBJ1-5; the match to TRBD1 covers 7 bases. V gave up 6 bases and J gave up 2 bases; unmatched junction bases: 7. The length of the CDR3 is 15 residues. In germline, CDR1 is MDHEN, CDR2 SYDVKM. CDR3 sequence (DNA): TGTGCCAGCAGAAAGTATGGGACAGGCAATCAGCCCCAGCATTTT. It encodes CASRKYGTGNQPQHF.

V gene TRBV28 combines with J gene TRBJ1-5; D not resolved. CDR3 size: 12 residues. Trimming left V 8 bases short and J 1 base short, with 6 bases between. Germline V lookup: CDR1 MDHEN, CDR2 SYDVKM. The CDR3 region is CASFASNQPQHF. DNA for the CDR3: TGTGCCAGCTTCGCGAGCAATCAGCCCCAGCATTTT.